This T cell receptor (beta chain) is from a study of T cells in localized non-small cell lung cancer. A note on this clone: Its antigen is unknown.

In germline, CDR1 is MNHNY, CDR2 SVGAGI (reference sequence). Trimming shortened V by 4 bases and J by 11 bases, and 11 bases separated the two germline ends. The CDR3 runs 11 residues. General study findings and limits: Without multi-region sequencing, intratumor heterogeneity could not be excluded.

Produced via immunoSEQ multiplex PCR; TCRdb's table is partial and in-frame only. The table has 90,000 to 95,000 clones, roughly 87% seen once; the top ten hold over 12%. This chain uses TRBV6-6 with TRBJ1-1; D gene ambiguous. The sequence derives from a man aged 40-75 years with stage I squamous cell lung carcinoma. This material consisted of peripheral blood, taken before any cancer treatment. The CDR3 coding sequence is TGTGCCAGCAGTTCGCTTGGTGGGGCTTTCTTT. Residues: CASSSLGGAFF.